The source of this T cell receptor beta chain is a study of siplizumab effects on memory and regulatory T cells. General study results and limits: Naive T cells looked more diverse than memory cells and looked like major alloresponse contributors.

Worth noting for this clone: Its antigen is not known.

Only in-frame clones appear in the TCRdb table, and some are missing; sequencing was by immunoSEQ multiplex PCR. The repertoire holds around 100,000 clones, around 94% seen once, with approximately 0.61% in the top ten. The V end lost 4 bases, the J end lost 2 bases, and 12 bases lay between the germline ends. The CDR3 spans 14 residues. The germline CDR1 and CDR2 sequences are SGHDT and YYEEEE. The chain couples TRBV5-6 to TRBJ2-5; D remains unclear. The origin of this receptor is a human donor in good health. The sequencing sample was made of Tregs sorted from blood. The CDR3 reads CASSESSIQETQYF. The CDR3 region has the DNA TGTGCCAGCAGCGAAAGTTCAATTCAAGAGACCCAGTACTTC.